This TCR beta chain derives from a study of blood T cell repertoires in COVID-19. Using immunoSEQ multiplex PCR, the repertoire was profiled, and TCRdb retains in-frame clones only, with some absent. This sample has some 300,000 clones, with about 87% found just once. The germline CDR1 and CDR2 sequences are LGHDT and YNNKEL (reference sequence). V lost 4 bases to trimming and J lost 0 bases; unmatched junction nucleotides: 5. The CDR3 has 15 residues. The chain joins TRBV3-1 (or the pseudogene TRBV3-2) to TRBJ2-7; 8 bases fit TRBD2. Material for sequencing was peripheral blood. The clonotype comes from a woman in her fifties or sixties with COVID-19, enrolled during active disease. CDR3 DNA sequence: TGTGCCAGCAGCCCCTCCGGGACTAGCTCCTACGAGCAGTACTTC. This gives the protein CASSPSGTSSYEQYF.